This TCR beta chain appears in the sequencing data of a study of blood T cell repertoires in COVID-19. Overall study: Some COVID-19 samples were acute and others convalescent; all came from the United States, Italy and Spain. Nucleic acid was either cDNA or gDNA, and it came from T cells, B-cell-depleted T cells, or PBMCs.

V was pared by 0 bases and J by 6 bases, with 7 bases of the junction left unmatched. CDR1 is MNHEY and CDR2 is SVGEGT in the germline V gene. The CDR3 is 15 residues long. The authors' processing: The authors estimated nucleated cell counts from reference gene primer amplification. Sequenced by immunoSEQ multiplex PCR; TCRdb stores in-frame clones only, minus some. That table gives V, J and clone size, and the DNA gave D and trimming. The table includes roughly 160,000 clones, around four fifths detected once. Sequencing was carried out using peripheral blood. The receptor was derived from a woman aged 60-75 years with acute or convalescent COVID-19. The V gene is TRBV6-2 or TRBV6-3, the J gene TRBJ2-7, with 8 bases fitting TRBD1. CDR3 bases: TGTGCCAGCAGTTACTCACGGACAGGGCAGTCCGAGCAGTACTTC. It yields the protein CASSYSRTGQSEQYF.